The 8 T cell receptor beta chains below were found in one sample sequenced in a study of long-term antiretroviral therapy in people with HIV. Assay version v3.0 of immunoSEQ was used, and it was run at survey level. Assay used: immunoSEQ multiplex PCR; TCRdb lists only in-frame clones, some missing. In the table there are under 35,000 clones, approximately 96% of which are singletons. The sample consisted of unsorted PBMCs, taken approximately 6.6 years after starting antiretroviral therapy. The receptor set was obtained from a man between 25 and 39 years old with HIV.

The V gene is TRBV29-1, the J gene TRBJ1-4; D remains unclear. V was clipped by 3 bases and J by 7 bases, with 12 bases between them. The CDR3 sequence is 13 residues long. The germline V gene encodes CDR1 SQVTM and CDR2 ANQGSEA. DNA for the CDR3: TGCAGCGTTGACTCGGGCGGTGGTGAAAAACTGTTTTTT. The encoded protein is CSVDSGGGEKLFF.

This rearrangement joins TRBV9 to TRBJ2-3; TRBD2 agrees at 14 bases. The CDR3 totals 20 residues. From germline, CDR1 is SGDLS and CDR2 YYNGEE. V lost 3 bases, J lost 2 bases, and 14 bases stayed unmatched. In DNA form, the CDR3 reads TGTGCCAGCAGCGAACCCATCCTGACTAGCGGGGGGGCCCCCACAGATACGCAGTATTTT. It codes for CASSEPILTSGGAPTDTQYF.

This chain joins TRBV14 and TRBJ1-2; D is uncertain. Trimming took 0 bases from V and 7 from J, leaving 15 bases between them. Germline values: CDR1 SGHDN, CDR2 FVKESK. The CDR3 is made up of 15 amino acids. CDR3 residues: CASSQDVRDRSGYTF. Here the CDR3 DNA reads TGTGCCAGCAGCCAAGATGTAAGAGACCGCAGTGGCTACACCTTC.

The V call is TRBV29-1, the J call TRBJ1-1; D unclear. Trimming left V 7 bases short and J 1 base short, with 10 bases between. The CDR3 length is 12 residues. Germline V gene lookup returns CDR1 SQVTM and CDR2 ANQGSEA. In nucleotides, the CDR3 is TGCAGCGGACAAACTTGGAACACTGAAGCTTTCTTT. This encodes CSGQTWNTEAFF.

The chain links TRBV4-2 to TRBJ2-2, with D possibly being TRBD2 (6 bases). CDR3 length: 13 amino acids. CDR1 is LGHNA, CDR2 YNFKEQ, per germline. Trimming left V 1 base short and J 10 bases short, with 10 bases between. The CDR3 bases are TGTGCCAGCAGCCAAGGGGGGGAGGAGGAGCTGTTTTTT. Translated, it gives CASSQGGEEELFF.

The chain couples TRBV4-1 to TRBJ1-4; D is uncertain. V lost 1 base and J lost 0, with 15 bases in between. Germline CDR1 reads MGHRA; CDR2 reads YSYEKL. CDR3 length equals 18 residues. CDR3 sequence (DNA): TGCGCCAGCAGCCAAGTAAGCCCCATAGACACAACTAATGAAAAACTGTTTTTT. It is translated as CASSQVSPIDTTNEKLFF.

V usage is TRBV4-1 and J usage is TRBJ1-1, with TRBD1 matching over 8 bases. CDR3 length: 14 residues. Germline CDR1 is MGHRA and CDR2 is YSYEKL. V dropped 3 bases and J dropped 3; count of bases not matched to a gene: 3. CDR3 loop: CASSHGQGYTEAFF. CDR3 in DNA: TGCGCCAGCAGCCACGGACAGGGCTACACTGAAGCTTTCTTT.

The V call is TRBV5-4, the J call TRBJ1-2; D is unclear. Germline CDR1 and CDR2: SGHNT and YYREEE (reference sequence). Trimming took off 2 bases at V and 4 bases at J, with 9 bases between the two ends. The CDR3 runs 13 residues. Here the CDR3 DNA reads TGTGCCAGCAGCTTCCCCGCCGGCTATGGCTACACCTTC. This translates into CASSFPAGYGYTF.